These 9 T cell receptor beta chains were sequenced from one sample in a study of glioma-infiltrating T cells after dendritic cell vaccination. Produced via immunoSEQ multiplex PCR; TCRdb's table is partial and in-frame only. Here the sample spans tens of thousands of clones, 86% being singletons. As for time point: after dendritic cell vaccination, including at tumor progression/relapse. The sequencing here drew on blood, taken after dendritic cell vaccination. The receptors come from a human donor with glioblastoma.

The chain combines TRBV6-4 with TRBJ2-3, with TRBD2 as a possible D gene (6 bases). Germline V gene sequence: CDR1 MRHNA, CDR2 SNTAGT. The CDR3 is made up of 14 amino acids. Trimming took off 1 base at V and 6 bases at J, with 11 bases between the two ends. The CDR3 is CASSDWVGSDTQYF. In DNA, the CDR3 is TGTGCCAGCAGTGACTGGGTCGGGAGCGATACGCAGTATTTT.

This clone was detected only a few times. The chain joins TRBV4-2 to TRBJ1-2; D is undetermined. V dropped 4 bases and J dropped 7 bases, with 25 bases sitting between them. Germline CDR1 is LGHNA and CDR2 is YNFKEQ. This CDR3 comprises 17 residues. In DNA, the CDR3 is TGTGCCAGCAGCCGCCCCGGAGGGCAGAACTATGAGGCTGGCTACACCTTC. It is translated as CASSRPGGQNYEAGYTF.

The chain has TRBV7-9 and TRBJ1-1; 7 positions match TRBD1. This CDR3 spans 15 amino acids. Germline V gives CDR1 SEHNR, CDR2 FQNEAQ (reference sequence). V dropped 5 bases and J dropped 1; count of bases not matched to a gene: 7. The CDR3 DNA is TGTGCCAGCAGCCACCGGACAGGATGGAACACTGAAGCTTTCTTT. Protein: CASSHRTGWNTEAFF. The variable domain in full, completed from reference TRBV7-9 and TRBJ1-1, reads DTGVSQNPRHKITKRGQNVTFRCDPISEHNRLYWYRQTLGQGPEFLTYFQNEAQLEKSRLLSDRFSAERPKGSFSTLEIQRTEQGDSAMYLCASSHRTGWNTEAFFGQGTRLTVV.

The chain couples TRBV4-3 to TRBJ2-1; 8 bases agree with TRBD2. Germline loops: CDR1 LGHNA, CDR2 YSLEER. J lost 5 bases, V lost 0 bases, and 9 bases had no gene match. The CDR3 length is 17 residues. This chain's CDR3 is CASSQDPRGAQDNEQFF. For the CDR3, the DNA is TGCGCCAGCAGCCAAGACCCGCGGGGGGCTCAGGACAATGAGCAGTTCTTC.

The count of this clone is one. V and J are TRBV15 and TRBJ1-2; D is possibly TRBD1 (5 bases). CDR1 LNHNV and CDR2 YYDKDF come from the germline V gene (reference sequence). The CDR3 runs 18 residues. V was pared by 0 bases and J by 3 bases, with 20 bases between. The CDR3 nucleotides are TGTGCCACCAGCAGAGATAATATTGTGACAGCGGGAGACTATGGCTACACCTTC. It yields the protein CATSRDNIVTAGDYGYTF.

The chain recombines TRBV5-4 with TRBJ1-2, with TRBD1 matching over 8 bases. J was trimmed by 2 bases and V by 2 bases; bases with no gene match: 2. The CDR3 is 14 amino acids. Germline lookup yields CDR1 SGHNT and CDR2 YYREEE (reference sequence). The CDR3 bases are TGTGCCAGCAGCTTTAACAGGGGGAACTATGGCTACACCTTC. Translated: CASSFNRGNYGYTF.

The sample holds a few counts of this clone. The chain joins TRBV9 to TRBJ2-3; 11 nucleotides line up with TRBD2. The CDR3 totals 17 residues. V was clipped by 0 bases and J by 3 bases; unmatched bases: 6. Germline-derived CDR1 and CDR2 are SGDLS and YYNGEE. The CDR3 region has the DNA TGTGCCAGCAGCGTAGATCCTAGCGGGGGGCCGACAGATACGCAGTATTTT. Protein product: CASSVDPSGGPTDTQYF.

The chain couples TRBV5-1 to TRBJ2-1, with TRBD2 matching 11 bases. This CDR3 region has 17 residues. With V trimmed by 0 bases and J by 3 bases, 5 bases remained unmatched. CDR1 is SGHRS and CDR2 is YFSETQ in the germline V gene. CDR3 in DNA: TGCGCCAGCAGCTTGGTAGGGGGGACTAGCGGCTACAATGAGCAGTTCTTC. Encoded protein: CASSLVGGTSGYNEQFF.

The chain carries TRBV9 and TRBJ1-1, with 7 bases that match TRBD1. CDR1 and CDR2 (germline): SGDLS, YYNGEE. The trim removed 3 bases at V and 2 bases at J, leaving 4 bases unmatched. The CDR3 length is 14 residues. The CDR3 loop is CASSARDSNTEAFF. The CDR3 nucleotides read TGTGCCAGCAGCGCCCGGGACAGTAACACTGAAGCTTTCTTT.